A single T cell receptor beta chain is shown here with its context. Its antigen is unidentified. The entry originates in a study of cytomegalovirus exposure and HLA in healthy donors. The study's findings and limits: It was reported in a later analysis that an Asian-associated ancestry cluster showed fewer N-insertions than the roughly 710-donor mean.

PCR involved 60 Vbeta and 13 Jbeta primers. Using immunoSEQ multiplex PCR, the repertoire was profiled, and TCRdb retains in-frame clones only, with some absent. The table has 200,000 to 250,000 clones, almost 80% seen once. This CDR3 spans 14 amino acids. The germline gives CDR1 SNHLY, CDR2 FYNNEI. The specimen sequenced was PBMCs. The rearrangement uses TRBV2 and TRBJ2-5, with TRBD2 as a possible D gene (5 bases). The end of the DNA aligns better with TRBJ2-7, so the J call may be wrong. The receptor was derived from a male donor in good health and CMV-seronegative. DNA for the CDR3: TGTGCCAGCAGTGTGGGAGAAGGTCCCTACGAGCAGTACTTC. This encodes CASSVGEGPYEQYF.